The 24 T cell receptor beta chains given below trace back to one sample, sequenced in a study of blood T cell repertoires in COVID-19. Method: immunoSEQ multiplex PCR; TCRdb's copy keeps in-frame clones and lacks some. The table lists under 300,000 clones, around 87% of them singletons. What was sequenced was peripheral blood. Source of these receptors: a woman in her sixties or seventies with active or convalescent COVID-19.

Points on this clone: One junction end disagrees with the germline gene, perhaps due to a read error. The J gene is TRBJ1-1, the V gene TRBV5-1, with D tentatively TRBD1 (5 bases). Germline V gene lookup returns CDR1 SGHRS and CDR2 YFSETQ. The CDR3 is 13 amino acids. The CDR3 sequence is CASSTGKDTKAFF. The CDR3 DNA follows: TGCGCCAGCAGTACAGGAAAGGACACTAAAGCTTTCTTT.

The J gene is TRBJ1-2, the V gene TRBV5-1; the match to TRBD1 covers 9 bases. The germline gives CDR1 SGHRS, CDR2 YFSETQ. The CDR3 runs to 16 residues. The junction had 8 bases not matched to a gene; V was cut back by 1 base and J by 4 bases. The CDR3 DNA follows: TGCGCCAGCAGCTTGTTCACAGGGGGCCCTTCCTATGGCTACACCTTC. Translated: CASSLFTGGPSYGYTF.

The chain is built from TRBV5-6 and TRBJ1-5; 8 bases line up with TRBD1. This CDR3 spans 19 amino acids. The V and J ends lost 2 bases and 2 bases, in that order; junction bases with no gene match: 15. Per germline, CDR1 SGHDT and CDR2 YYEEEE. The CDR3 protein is CASSLRRDRGGRGNQPQHF. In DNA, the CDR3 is TGTGCCAGCAGCTTACGCCGCGACAGGGGAGGGAGGGGCAATCAGCCCCAGCATTTT.

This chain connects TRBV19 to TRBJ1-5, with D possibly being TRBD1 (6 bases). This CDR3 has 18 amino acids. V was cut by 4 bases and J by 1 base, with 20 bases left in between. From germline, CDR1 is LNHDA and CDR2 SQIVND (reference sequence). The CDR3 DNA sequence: TGTGCCAGTAGTAAAAGCCCCGTCGGGACACAGAGCAATCAGCCCCAGCATTTT. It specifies CASSKSPVGTQSNQPQHF.

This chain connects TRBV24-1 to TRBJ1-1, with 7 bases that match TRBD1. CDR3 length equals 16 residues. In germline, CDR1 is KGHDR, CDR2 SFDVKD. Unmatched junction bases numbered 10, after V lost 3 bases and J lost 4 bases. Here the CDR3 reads CATSDRGGRRVTEAFF. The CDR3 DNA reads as TGTGCCACCAGTGATAGAGGGGGCAGGAGGGTCACTGAAGCTTTCTTT.

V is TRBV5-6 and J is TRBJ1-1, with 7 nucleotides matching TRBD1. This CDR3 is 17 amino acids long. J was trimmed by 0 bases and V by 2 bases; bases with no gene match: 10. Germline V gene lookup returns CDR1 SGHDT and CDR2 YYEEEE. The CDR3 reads CASSLTLQGTVNTEAFF. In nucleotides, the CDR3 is TGTGCCAGCAGCTTAACCTTACAGGGGACGGTGAACACTGAAGCTTTCTTT.

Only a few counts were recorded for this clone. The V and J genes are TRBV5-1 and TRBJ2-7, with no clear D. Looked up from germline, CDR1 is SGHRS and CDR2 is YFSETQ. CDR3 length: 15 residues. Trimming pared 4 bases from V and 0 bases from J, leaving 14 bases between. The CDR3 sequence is CASSPAVLSSYEQYF. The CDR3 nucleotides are TGCGCCAGCAGCCCGGCGGTCCTCAGCTCCTACGAGCAGTACTTC.

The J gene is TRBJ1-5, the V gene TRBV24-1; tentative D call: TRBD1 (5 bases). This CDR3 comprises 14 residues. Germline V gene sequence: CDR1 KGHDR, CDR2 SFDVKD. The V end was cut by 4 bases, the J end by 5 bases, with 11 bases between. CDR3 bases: TGTGCCACCAGTGAAGGGGATAGATATCAGCCCCAGCATTTT. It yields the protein CATSEGDRYQPQHF.

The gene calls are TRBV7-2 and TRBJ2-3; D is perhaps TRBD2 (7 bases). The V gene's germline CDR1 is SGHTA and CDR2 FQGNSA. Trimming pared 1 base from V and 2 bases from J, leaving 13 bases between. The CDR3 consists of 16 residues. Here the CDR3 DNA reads TGTGCCAGCAGCTTAGGAGGGGGGGGCCCCACAGATACGCAGTATTTT. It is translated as CASSLGGGGPTDTQYF.

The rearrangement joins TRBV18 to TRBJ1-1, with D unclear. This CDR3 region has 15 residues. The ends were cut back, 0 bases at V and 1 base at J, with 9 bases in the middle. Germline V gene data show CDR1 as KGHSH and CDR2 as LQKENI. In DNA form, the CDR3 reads TGTGCCAGCTCACCACCGGCCTTACGGAACACTGAAGCTTTCTTT. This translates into CASSPPALRNTEAFF.

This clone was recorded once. The CDR3 reads CASSLMTGGTDTQYF. DNA for the CDR3: TGTGCCAGCAGCTTAATGACAGGGGGCACAGATACGCAGTATTTT. The chain couples TRBV7-2 to TRBJ2-3, with 8 bases identical to TRBD1. V dropped 2 bases and J dropped 1; count of bases not matched to a gene: 2. The germline gives CDR1 SGHTA, CDR2 FQGNSA. The CDR3 totals 15 residues. Together with reference TRBV7-2 and TRBJ2-3, the CDR3 gives the full variable domain: GAGVSQSPSNKVTEKGKDVELRCDPISGHTALYWYRQSLGQGLEFLIYFQGNSAPDKSGLPSDRFSAERTGGSVSTLTIQRTQQEDSAVYLCASSLMTGGTDTQYFGPGTRLTVL.

CDR3 sequence reads: CASTPTGGGSEQYF. CDR3 DNA: TGCGCCAGTACCCCGACAGGGGGCGGAAGCGAGCAGTACTTC. This chain links TRBV5-1 with TRBJ2-7; 10 nucleotides agree with TRBD1. V was clipped by 8 bases and J by 6 bases; unmatched bases: 11. Germline V gene lookup returns CDR1 SGHRS and CDR2 YFSETQ. The CDR3 sequence is 14 residues long.

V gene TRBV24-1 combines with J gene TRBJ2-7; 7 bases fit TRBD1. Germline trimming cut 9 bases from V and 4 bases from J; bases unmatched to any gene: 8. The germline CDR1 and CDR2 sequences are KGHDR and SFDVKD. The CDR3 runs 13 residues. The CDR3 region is CATGGQDPYEQYF. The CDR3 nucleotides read TGTGCCACCGGAGGACAGGACCCTTACGAGCAGTACTTC.

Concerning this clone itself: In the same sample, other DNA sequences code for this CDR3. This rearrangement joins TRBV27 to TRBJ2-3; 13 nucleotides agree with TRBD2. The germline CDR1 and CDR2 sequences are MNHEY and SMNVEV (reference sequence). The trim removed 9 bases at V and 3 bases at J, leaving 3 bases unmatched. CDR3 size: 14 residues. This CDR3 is CASRLAGGTDTQYF. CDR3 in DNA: TGTGCCAGTAGACTAGCGGGAGGTACAGATACGCAGTATTTT.

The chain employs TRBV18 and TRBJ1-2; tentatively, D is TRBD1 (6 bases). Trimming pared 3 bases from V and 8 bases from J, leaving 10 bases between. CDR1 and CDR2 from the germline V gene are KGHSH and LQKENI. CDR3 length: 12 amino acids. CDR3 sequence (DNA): TGTGCCAGCTCACCTGGACAGTCAGGCTACACCTTC. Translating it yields CASSPGQSGYTF.

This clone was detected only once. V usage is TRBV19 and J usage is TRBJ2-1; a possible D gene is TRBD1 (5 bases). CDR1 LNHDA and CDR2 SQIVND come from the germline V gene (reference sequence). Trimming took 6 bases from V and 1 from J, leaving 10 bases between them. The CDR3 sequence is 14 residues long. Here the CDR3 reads CASRSQGSYNEQFF. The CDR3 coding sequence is TGTGCCAGTAGATCCCAGGGTTCCTACAATGAGCAGTTCTTC.

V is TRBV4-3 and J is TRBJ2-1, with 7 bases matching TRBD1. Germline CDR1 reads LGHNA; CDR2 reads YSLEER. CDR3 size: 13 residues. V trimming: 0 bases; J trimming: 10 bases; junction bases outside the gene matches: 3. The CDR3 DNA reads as TGCGCCAGCAGCCAAGATAGGGGGCAAGAGCAGTTCTTC. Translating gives CASSQDRGQEQFF.

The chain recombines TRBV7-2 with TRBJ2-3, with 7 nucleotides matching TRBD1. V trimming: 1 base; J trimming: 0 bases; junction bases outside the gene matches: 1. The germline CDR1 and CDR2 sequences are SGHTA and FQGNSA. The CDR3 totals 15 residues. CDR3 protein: CASSLGQGSTDTQYF. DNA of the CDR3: TGTGCCAGCAGCTTAGGACAGGGCAGCACAGATACGCAGTATTTT.

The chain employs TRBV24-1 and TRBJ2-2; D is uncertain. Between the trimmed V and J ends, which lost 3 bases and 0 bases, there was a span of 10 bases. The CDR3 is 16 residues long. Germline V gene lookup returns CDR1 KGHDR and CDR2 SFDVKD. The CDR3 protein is CATSDPAGSNTGELFF. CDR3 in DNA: TGTGCCACCAGTGATCCGGCAGGATCGAACACCGGGGAGCTGTTTTTT.

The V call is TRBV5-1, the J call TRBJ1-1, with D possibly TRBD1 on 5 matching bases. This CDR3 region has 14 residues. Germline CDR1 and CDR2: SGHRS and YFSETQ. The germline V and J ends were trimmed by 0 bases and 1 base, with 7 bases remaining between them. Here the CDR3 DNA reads TGCGCCAGCAGCTTGGCCACAGGGAACACTGAAGCTTTCTTT. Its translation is CASSLATGNTEAFF. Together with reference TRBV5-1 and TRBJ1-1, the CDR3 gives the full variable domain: KAGVTQTPRYLIKTRGQQVTLSCSPISGHRSVSWYQQTPGQGLQFLFEYFSETQRNKGNFPGRFSGRQFSNSRSEMNVSTLELGDSALYLCASSLATGNTEAFFGQGTRLTVV.

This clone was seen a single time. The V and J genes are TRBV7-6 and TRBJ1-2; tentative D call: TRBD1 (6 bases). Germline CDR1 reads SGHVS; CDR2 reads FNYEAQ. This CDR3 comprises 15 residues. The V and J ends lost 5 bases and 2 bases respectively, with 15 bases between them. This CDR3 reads CASSMGGDTNYGYTF. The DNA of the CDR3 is TGTGCCAGCAGCATGGGGGGGGACACGAACTATGGCTACACCTTC.

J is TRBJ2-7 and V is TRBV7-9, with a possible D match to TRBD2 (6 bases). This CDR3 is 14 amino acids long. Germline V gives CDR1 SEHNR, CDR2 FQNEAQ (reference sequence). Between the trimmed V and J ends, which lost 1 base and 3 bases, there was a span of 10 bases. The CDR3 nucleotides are TGTGCCAGCAGCTTAGGGAGGGAACACTACGAGCAGTACTTC. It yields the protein CASSLGREHYEQYF.

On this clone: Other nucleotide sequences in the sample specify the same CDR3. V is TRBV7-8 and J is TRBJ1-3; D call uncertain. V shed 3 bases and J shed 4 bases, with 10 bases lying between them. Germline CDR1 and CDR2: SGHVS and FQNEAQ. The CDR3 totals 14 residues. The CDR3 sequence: CASSFETGGNTIYF. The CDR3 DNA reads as TGTGCCAGCAGCTTTGAGACGGGAGGAAACACCATATATTTT.

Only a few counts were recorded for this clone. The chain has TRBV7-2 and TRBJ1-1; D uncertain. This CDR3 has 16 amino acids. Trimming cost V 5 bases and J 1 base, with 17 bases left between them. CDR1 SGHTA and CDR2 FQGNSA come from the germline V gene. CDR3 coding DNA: TGTGCCAGCAGCCTTGGGGTCGGGGTAACGAACACTGAAGCTTTCTTT. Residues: CASSLGVGVTNTEAFF.